This TCR beta chain was captured in a study of blood T cell repertoires in COVID-19. Looking at the study overall: Collection of acute and convalescent COVID-19 samples took place in the United States, Italy and Spain. Sample material is recorded as cDNA or gDNA derived from T cells, B-cell-depleted T cells, or PBMCs.

The length of the CDR3 is 14 residues. The V gene's germline CDR1 is SGHKS and CDR2 YYEKEE (reference sequence). Trimming cost V 0 bases and J 7 bases, with 10 bases left between them. In the original analysis: Estimation of nucleated cell counts relied on the amplification of reference gene primers. Some clones are missing from TCRdb's copy, which holds only in-frame ones; the method was immunoSEQ multiplex PCR. V, J and clone size are those of that table, while D and trimming were read from the DNA. The sample contains about 160,000 clones, 65% to 90% of which appear only once. For this clone: Within the sample, other DNA sequences also encode this same CDR3.

The sequencing sample was made of peripheral blood. The rearrangement joins TRBV5-5 to TRBJ1-4, with D unclear. This receptor was identified in a man aged 70 or older with acute or convalescent COVID-19. The CDR3 bases are TGTGCCAGCAGCTTGGGAGGGAGAGGTGAAAAACTGTTTTTT. Protein: CASSLGGRGEKLFF.